This T cell receptor (beta chain) was profiled in a study of blood T cell repertoires in COVID-19. Clones were sequenced by immunoSEQ multiplex PCR, and TCRdb holds only the in-frame ones, with some missing. The sample carries about 300,000 clones, approximately 88% recorded once. Per germline, CDR1 SEHNR and CDR2 FQNEAQ (reference sequence). CDR3 length: 13 residues. Between the trimmed V and J ends, which lost 7 bases and 3 bases, there was a span of 13 bases. This TCR derives from a human donor with COVID-19, enrolled during active disease. The donor label of this sample is uncertain. The rearrangement links TRBV7-9 to TRBJ2-7; D call uncertain. Source material: peripheral blood. The CDR3 sequence: CASNSATGYEQYF. The CDR3 bases are TGTGCCAGCAACTCCGCGACGGGCTACGAGCAGTACTTC.